These 8 T cell receptor beta chains were all obtained from the same sample, sequenced in a study of PD-L1 blockade in urothelial cancer. Sample time point: pretreatment peripheral blood. The assay was immunoSEQ multiplex PCR, and TCRdb's table has in-frame clones only and misses some. The data contain about 55,000 clones, around four fifths of them singletons. This sample comprised PBMCs, obtained around atezolizumab (anti-PD-L1) treatment. These receptors were taken from a man aged 50 to 59 with urothelial cancer.

A single count supports this clone. V usage is TRBV5-6 and J usage is TRBJ2-7; D is uncertain. Germline V gene lookup returns CDR1 SGHDT and CDR2 YYEEEE. The CDR3 has 13 residues. V lost 2 bases and J lost 3, with 9 bases in between. The CDR3 DNA follows: TGTGCCAGCAGCTTCCAGTCCGTCTACGAGCAGTACTTC. Amino acids: CASSFQSVYEQYF.

The chain links TRBV9 to TRBJ2-2, with D maybe TRBD2 (6 bases). Germline CDR1 reads SGDLS; CDR2 reads YYNGEE. V gave up 0 bases and J gave up 6 bases, with 18 bases separating them. The CDR3 totals 17 residues. The CDR3 loop is CASSVAMGLPMPGELFF. DNA for the CDR3: TGTGCCAGCAGCGTAGCTATGGGACTTCCCATGCCCGGGGAGCTGTTTTTT.

This chain connects TRBV7-2 to TRBJ2-7; 10 bases agree with TRBD2. V lost 1 base to trimming and J lost 6 bases; unmatched junction nucleotides: 9. Germline lookup yields CDR1 SGHTA and CDR2 FQGNSA. The CDR3 contains 16 residues. The DNA of the CDR3 is TGTGCCAGCAGCTTAGTCACCGGACTAGCGGTCGGCGAGCAGTACTTC. The encoded protein is CASSLVTGLAVGEQYF.

This clone was recorded once. The J gene is TRBJ2-3, the V gene TRBV4-3, with D perhaps matching TRBD1 (5 bases). V lost 1 base and J 4 bases, leaving 12 bases between the germline ends. CDR3 size: 15 residues. Germline V gives CDR1 LGHNA, CDR2 YSLEER. The DNA for the CDR3 is TGCGCCAGCAGCCAAGGCCAGGGTGGGGCAGATACGCAGTATTTT. This codes for CASSQGQGGADTQYF.

The chain has TRBV18 and TRBJ1-2; TRBD1 matches at 9 bases. V shed 3 bases, J shed 8 bases, and the junction held 16 bases outside the gene matches. Germline CDR1 and CDR2: KGHSH and LQKENI. The CDR3 has 17 amino acids. CDR3 loop: CASSPLVGTGLREGYTF. CDR3 coding DNA: TGTGCCAGCTCACCCCTCGTTGGGACAGGGCTTCGCGAGGGCTACACCTTC.

In the case of this clone: At one boundary the junction diverges from the germline segment, which might be a read error. The chain recombines TRBV9 with TRBJ2-1, with 7 bases that match TRBD2. The CDR3 runs 18 residues. Germline CDR1 reads SGDLS; CDR2 reads YYNGEE. Here the CDR3 DNA reads TGTGCCAGCAGCGTAGTTGGCATTGGGGGGGGGAAGTACAATAAGCAGTTCTTC. It encodes CASSVVGIGGGKYNKQFF.

The chain links TRBV5-4 to TRBJ2-2; a weak D match, TRBD2 (6 bases). CDR1 is SGHNT, CDR2 YYREEE, per germline (reference sequence). The CDR3 is 15 residues long. The ends were cut back, 4 bases at V and 1 base at J, with 11 bases in the middle. The CDR3 reads CASSRRDWNTGELFF. The CDR3, as DNA: TGTGCCAGCAGCCGCCGGGACTGGAACACCGGGGAGCTGTTTTTT.

V is TRBV30 and J is TRBJ1-2; 7 bases line up with TRBD1. This CDR3 is 13 amino acids long. The V gene end was trimmed by 1 base and the J gene end by 4 bases; junction bases not matched to a gene: 3. The V gene's germline CDR1 is GTSNPN and CDR2 SVGIG (reference sequence). The CDR3 coding sequence is TGTGCCTGGAGTGCCACAGGGGTCTATGGCTACACCTTC. Translated: CAWSATGVYGYTF. The full variable domain, in which reference TRBV30 and TRBJ1-2 provide the parts outside the CDR3, is SQTIHQWPATLVQPVGSPLSLECTVEGTSNPNLYWYRQAAGRGLQLLFYSVGIGQISSEVPQNLSASRPQDRQFILSSKKLLLSDSGFYLCAWSATGVYGYTFGSGTRLTVV.